Listed below are T cell receptor beta chains from one sample, sequenced in a study of T cells in tumors and immune-related adverse events. Only in-frame clones appear in the TCRdb table, and some are missing; sequencing was by immunoSEQ multiplex PCR. The table lists some 11,000 clones, about nine tenths of them singletons. The starting material was lymph node tissue, obtained from a patient treated with anti-PD-1 therapy. These receptors originate from a female donor with metastatic renal cell carcinoma. Both conserved end residues are part of each CDR3. A D gene is named only where the DNA matches it firmly. Clone size is not always given. Where it is, it says once, few, many or a class for expanded clones.

d_gene	abundance	v_gene	j_gene	CDR3aa	CDR3nt
NA	NA	TRBV7-6	TRBJ2-1	CASSSQGGSPYNEQFF	TGTGCCAGCAGCTCCCAGGGGGGATCCCCCTACAATGAGCAGTTCTTC
NA	NA	TRBV29-1	TRBJ2-5	CSVVTGFRETQYF	TGCAGCGTTGTTACAGGGTTCCGGGAGACCCAGTACTTC
NA	NA	TRBV6-1	TRBJ1-1	CASNYRLTDTEAFF	TGTGCCAGCAACTACAGGCTGACGGACACTGAAGCTTTCTTT
TRBD1	NA	TRBV25-1	TRBJ1-1	CASSGSHGTGNTEAFF	TGTGCCAGCAGTGGGTCCCACGGGACAGGGAACACTGAAGCTTTCTTT
NA	NA	TRBV18	TRBJ1-3	CASSPPAGISGNTIYF	TGTGCCAGCTCACCACCGGCAGGGATCTCTGGAAACACCATATATTTT
TRBD2	NA	TRBV7-9	TRBJ2-1	CASSLVTSHNEQFF	TGTGCCAGCAGCTTAGTGACTAGCCACAATGAGCAGTTCTTC
TRBD1	NA	TRBV27	TRBJ2-2	CAAGTGAGELFF	TGTGCCGCCGGGACAGGGGCCGGGGAGCTGTTTTTT
NA	once	TRBV5-8	TRBJ2-3	CASSPVEGYTDTQYF	TGTGCCAGCAGCCCGGTGGAGGGTTACACAGATACGCAGTATTTT
TRBD2	NA	TRBV5-4	TRBJ2-3	CASSGGLPSTDTQYF	TGTGCCAGCAGCGGGGGACTACCCAGCACAGATACGCAGTATTTT
TRBD1	NA	TRBV7-9	TRBJ2-2	CASSLNRGRETGELFF	TGTGCCAGCAGCCTTAACAGGGGCCGGGAAACCGGGGAGCTGTTTTTT
TRBD1	NA	TRBV16	TRBJ2-1	CASSRQISIGGSDNEQFF	TGTGCCAGCAGCCGCCAAATCAGTATAGGGGGCTCAGACAATGAGCAGTTCTTC
TRBD2	NA	TRBV5-1	TRBJ2-3	CASSWAGTSGRTDTQYF	TGCGCCAGCAGCTGGGCCGGGACTAGCGGGAGGACAGATACGCAGTATTTT
NA	once	TRBV4-1	TRBJ2-7	CASSQGSLTYEQYF	TGCGCCAGCAGCCAAGGGAGCCTCACCTACGAGCAGTACTTC
TRBD2	NA	TRBV30	TRBJ2-7	CAWRRLVAGGEQYF	TGTGCCTGGAGGAGACTGGTAGCGGGAGGGGAGCAGTACTTC
TRBD2	NA	TRBV10-3	TRBJ2-1	CATIGTSRHNEQFF	TGTGCCACCATTGGGACTAGCCGACACAATGAGCAGTTCTTC
NA	NA	TRBV15	TRBJ2-1	CATSRDTGWGNEQFF	TGTGCCACCAGCAGAGATACAGGATGGGGCAATGAGCAGTTCTTC
TRBD2	NA	TRBV29-1	TRBJ2-3	CSVVGGTKGITDTQYF	TGCAGCGTTGTCGGAGGGACTAAGGGGATCACAGATACGCAGTATTTT
NA	NA	TRBV4-1	TRBJ2-1	CASSQDSRGYRNEQFF	TGCGCCAGCAGCCAAGACTCCCGGGGCTATAGGAATGAGCAGTTCTTC
NA	NA	TRBV2	TRBJ2-5	CASSWGSGQETQYF	TGTGCCAGCAGTTGGGGTAGCGGACAAGAGACCCAGTACTTC
NA	NA	TRBV12-5	TRBJ2-1	CASAAGRPGGNEQFF	TGTGCTAGTGCCGCGGGGAGGCCTGGTGGCAATGAGCAGTTCTTC
NA	NA	TRBV19	TRBJ2-2	CASSIQGRAGELFF	TGTGCCAGTAGTATCCAGGGCAGGGCCGGGGAGCTGTTTTTT
NA	NA	TRBV6-4	TRBJ1-2	CASSDSGVTNYGYTF	TGTGCCAGCAGTGACTCTGGGGTCACTAACTATGGCTACACCTTC
NA	NA	TRBV7-9	TRBJ2-7	CASSPGIYFYEQYF	TGTGCCAGCAGCCCCGGGATCTATTTCTACGAGCAGTACTTC
TRBD1	NA	TRBV6-5	TRBJ1-2	CASSTPGQGAYGYTF	TGTGCCAGCAGTACCCCGGGACAGGGGGCATATGGCTACACCTTC
NA	once	TRBV18	TRBJ2-1	CASSLASVYYNEQFF	TGTGCCAGCTCACTGGCCAGCGTATACTACAATGAGCAGTTCTTC
NA	NA	TRBV19	TRBJ2-5	CASSMSRANAAGPETQYF	TGTGCCAGTAGTATGTCCCGGGCAAACGCAGCCGGCCCGGAGACCCAGTACTTC
NA	once	TRBV30	TRBJ2-7	CAWSVRGVHEQYF	TGTGCCTGGAGTGTCCGGGGTGTCCACGAGCAGTACTTC
NA	NA	TRBV19	TRBJ1-1	CASIGKGGGEAFF	TGTGCCAGTATTGGGAAGGGAGGCGGTGAAGCTTTCTTT
TRBD2	NA	TRBV10-3	TRBJ2-7	CVSMTSGLPTYEQYF	TGTGTCTCCATGACTAGCGGACTCCCCACCTACGAGCAGTACTTC
NA	NA	TRBV28	TRBJ2-5	CASKVGEGAGEETQYF	TGTGCCAGCAAAGTCGGCGAGGGGGCGGGAGAGGAGACCCAGTACTTC
TRBD2	NA	TRBV19	TRBJ2-3	CASSRGLLAGVTDTQYF	TGTGCCAGTAGTAGGGGTTTACTAGCGGGGGTCACAGATACGCAGTATTTT
TRBD2	NA	TRBV6-1	TRBJ2-1	CASRPGTSPNEQFF	TGTGCCAGCCGACCGGGGACTAGCCCGAATGAGCAGTTCTTC
NA	NA	TRBV6-4	TRBJ2-7	CASSNSRGYEQYF	TGTGCCAGCAGTAACTCGAGAGGTTACGAGCAGTACTTC
NA	NA	TRBV7-6	TRBJ1-3	CASSQLANSGNTIYF	TGTGCCAGCAGCCAACTAGCGAATTCGGGAAACACCATATATTTT
NA	NA	TRBV11-2	TRBJ2-2	CASSLSVTANTGELFF	TGTGCCAGCAGCTTAAGTGTCACTGCGAACACCGGGGAGCTGTTTTTT
NA	NA	TRBV15	TRBJ2-2	CATSRERHSTEELFF	TGTGCCACCAGCAGAGAACGACATTCCACCGAGGAGCTGTTTTTT
NA	NA	TRBV5-1	TRBJ2-3	CASSLFTVVTDTQYF	TGCGCCAGCAGCCTCTTCACGGTCGTGACAGATACGCAGTATTTT
NA	NA	TRBV6-1	TRBJ1-1	CASTQGYMNTEAFF	TGTGCCAGCACACAGGGCTACATGAACACTGAAGCTTTCTTT
NA	NA	TRBV11-2	TRBJ2-7	CASSLGLGSTYEQYF	TGTGCCAGCAGCTTAGGATTGGGCAGTACCTACGAGCAGTACTTC
TRBD2	once	TRBV4-1	TRBJ2-5	CASSSLLAGKETQYF	TGCGCCAGCAGCTCATTGCTAGCGGGAAAAGAGACCCAGTACTTC
NA	once	TRBV5-1	TRBJ2-7	CASSLGGTLWDEQYF	TGCGCCAGCAGCTTGGGGGGGACACTTTGGGACGAGCAGTACTTC
NA	once	TRBV4-3	TRBJ1-1	CASSQKFGVEAFF	TGCGCCAGCAGCCAAAAATTTGGCGTTGAAGCTTTCTTT
NA	NA	TRBV30	TRBJ2-7	CAQGGIDYEQYF	TGTGCCCAGGGCGGGATAGACTACGAGCAGTACTTC
TRBD2	NA	TRBV11-2	TRBJ2-7	CASSLGLASHEQYF	TGTGCCAGCAGCTTGGGACTAGCGAGCCACGAGCAGTACTTC
NA	NA	TRBV2	TRBJ1-2	CASSHNPNYGYTF	TGTGCCAGCAGCCACAACCCTAACTATGGCTACACCTTC
NA	NA	TRBV9	TRBJ2-7	CASSVADIHEQYF	TGTGCCAGCAGCGTAGCGGATATCCACGAGCAGTACTTC
NA	NA	TRBV10-3	TRBJ2-7	CATRFLGPGDEQYF	TGTGCCACCAGATTCCTGGGACCCGGAGACGAGCAGTACTTC
NA	NA	TRBV10-2	TRBJ2-7	CASSYAGLLSYEQYF	TGCGCCAGCAGTTATGCGGGACTCCTCTCCTACGAGCAGTACTTC
NA	NA	TRBV13	TRBJ1-1	CASSTRTVNTEAFF	TGTGCCAGCAGCACACGGACAGTGAACACTGAAGCTTTCTTT
NA	NA	TRBV30	TRBJ2-5	CAWSRPGELLETQYF	TGTGCCTGGAGTCGGCCAGGCGAGCTGCTCGAGACCCAGTACTTC
NA	NA	TRBV10-1	TRBJ1-3	CASIRRRVRYENTIYF	TGCGCCAGCATTCGTCGGAGGGTGCGTTACGAAAACACCATATATTTT
NA	NA	TRBV4-3	TRBJ1-5	CASSQSAGTQQPQHF	TGCGCCAGCAGCCAATCGGCTGGGACTCAACAGCCCCAGCATTTT
NA	NA	TRBV5-4	TRBJ2-3	CASSRDLEASSTDTQYF	TGTGCCAGCAGTCGGGACTTGGAAGCGTCGAGCACAGATACGCAGTATTTT